This TCR beta chain was observed in a study of cytomegalovirus exposure and HLA in healthy donors. Researchers ran the PCR with 60 Vbeta and 13 Jbeta primers. Sequencing used immunoSEQ multiplex PCR; TCRdb keeps in-frame clones, though not all of them. The table includes some 180,000 clones, around 80% detected once. A word on this clone: Its antigen is unknown.

Overall study results and limits: Highest at DRB1 and lowest at HLA-C, TCR association rates differed among HLA loci in a later analysis. In vitro experiments confirmed that a few CMV-associated chains were specific for CMV antigens.

The germline V gene has CDR1 SGHAT and CDR2 FQNNGV. CDR3 length: 16 amino acids. The trim removed 1 base at V and 3 bases at J, leaving 9 bases unmatched. Sample: PBMCs. The rearrangement links TRBV11-2 to TRBJ2-7; 7 bases align to TRBD1. This receptor was taken from a girl aged 10 to 17 in good health and CMV-seropositive. The CDR3 DNA reads as TGTGCCAGCAGCTTAGGCCCACGGACAGGAAGCTACGAGCAGTACTTC. Translation gives CASSLGPRTGSYEQYF. Drawing the rest from reference TRBV11-2 and TRBJ2-7, the complete variable domain is EAGVAQSPRYKIIEKRQSVAFWCNPISGHATLYWYQQILGQGPKLLIQFQNNGVVDDSQLPKDRFSAERLKGVDSTLKIQPAKLEDSAVYLCASSLGPRTGSYEQYFGPGTRLTVT.